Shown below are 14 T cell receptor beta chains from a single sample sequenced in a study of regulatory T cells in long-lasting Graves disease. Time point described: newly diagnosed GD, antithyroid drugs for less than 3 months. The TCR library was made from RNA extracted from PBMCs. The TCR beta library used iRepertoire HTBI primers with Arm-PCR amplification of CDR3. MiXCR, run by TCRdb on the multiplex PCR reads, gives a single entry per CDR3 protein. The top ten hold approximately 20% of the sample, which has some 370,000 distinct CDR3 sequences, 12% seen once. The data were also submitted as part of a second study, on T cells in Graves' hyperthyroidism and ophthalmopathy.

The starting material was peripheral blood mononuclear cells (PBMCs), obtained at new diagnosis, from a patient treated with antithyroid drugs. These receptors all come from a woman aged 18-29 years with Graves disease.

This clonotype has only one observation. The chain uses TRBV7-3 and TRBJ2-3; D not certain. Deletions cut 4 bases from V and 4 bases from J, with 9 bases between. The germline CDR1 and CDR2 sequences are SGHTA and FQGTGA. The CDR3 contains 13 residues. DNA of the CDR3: TGTGCCAGCAGCTCCGTAGAAGCAGATACGCAGTATTTT. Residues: CASSSVEADTQYF.

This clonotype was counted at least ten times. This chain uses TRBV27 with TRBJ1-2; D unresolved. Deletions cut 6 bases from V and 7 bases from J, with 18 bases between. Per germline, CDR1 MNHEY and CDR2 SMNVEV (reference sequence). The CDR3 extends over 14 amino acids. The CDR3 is CASRPIMGYSGYTF. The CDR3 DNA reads TGTGCCAGCAGGCCTATAATGGGGTACTCTGGCTACACCTTC.

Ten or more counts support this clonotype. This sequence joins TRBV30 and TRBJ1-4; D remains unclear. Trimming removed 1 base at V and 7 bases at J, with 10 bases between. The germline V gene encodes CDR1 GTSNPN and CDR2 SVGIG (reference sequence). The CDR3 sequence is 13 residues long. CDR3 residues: CAWSADVPEKLFF. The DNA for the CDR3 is TGTGCCTGGAGTGCGGATGTTCCTGAAAAACTGTTTTTT.

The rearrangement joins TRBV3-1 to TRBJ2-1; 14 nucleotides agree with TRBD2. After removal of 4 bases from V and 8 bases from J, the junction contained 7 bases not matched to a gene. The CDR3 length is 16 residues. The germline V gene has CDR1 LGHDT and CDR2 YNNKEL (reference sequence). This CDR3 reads CASSPTGTSGGYEQFF. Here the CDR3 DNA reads TGTGCCAGCAGCCCCACTGGGACTAGCGGGGGATATGAGCAGTTCTTC.

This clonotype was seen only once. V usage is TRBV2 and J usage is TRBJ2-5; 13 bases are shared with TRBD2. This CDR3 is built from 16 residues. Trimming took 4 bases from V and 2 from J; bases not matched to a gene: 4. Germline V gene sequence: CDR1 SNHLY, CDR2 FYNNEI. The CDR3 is CASSGWTSGGQETQYF. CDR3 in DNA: TGTGCCAGCAGTGGCTGGACTAGCGGGGGACAAGAGACCCAGTACTTC.

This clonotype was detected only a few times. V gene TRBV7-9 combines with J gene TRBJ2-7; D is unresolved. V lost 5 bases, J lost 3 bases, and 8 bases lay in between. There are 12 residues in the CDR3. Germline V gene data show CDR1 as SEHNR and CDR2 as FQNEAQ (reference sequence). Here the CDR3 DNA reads TGTGCCAGCAGCCCGACTGACTACGAGCAGTACTTC. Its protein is CASSPTDYEQYF.

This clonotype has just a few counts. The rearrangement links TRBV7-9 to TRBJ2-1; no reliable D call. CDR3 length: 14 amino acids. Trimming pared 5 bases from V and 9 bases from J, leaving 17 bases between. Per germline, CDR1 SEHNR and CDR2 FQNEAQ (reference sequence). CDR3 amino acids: CASSLSGGVGEQFF. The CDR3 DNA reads TGTGCCAGCAGCCTTTCTGGTGGCGTGGGTGAGCAGTTCTTC. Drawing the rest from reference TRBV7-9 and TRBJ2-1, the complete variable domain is DTGVSQNPRHKITKRGQNVTFRCDPISEHNRLYWYRQTLGQGPEFLTYFQNEAQLEKSRLLSDRFSAERPKGSFSTLEIQRTEQGDSAMYLCASSLSGGVGEQFFGPGTRLTVL.

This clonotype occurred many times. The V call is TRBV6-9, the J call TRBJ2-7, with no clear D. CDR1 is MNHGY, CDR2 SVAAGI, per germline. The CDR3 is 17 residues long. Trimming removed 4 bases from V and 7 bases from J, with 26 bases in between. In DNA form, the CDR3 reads TGTGCCAGCAGTTCCCCCGGATCGGCCTTGAGGAAGGGAGAGCAGTACTTC. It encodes CASSSPGSALRKGEQYF.

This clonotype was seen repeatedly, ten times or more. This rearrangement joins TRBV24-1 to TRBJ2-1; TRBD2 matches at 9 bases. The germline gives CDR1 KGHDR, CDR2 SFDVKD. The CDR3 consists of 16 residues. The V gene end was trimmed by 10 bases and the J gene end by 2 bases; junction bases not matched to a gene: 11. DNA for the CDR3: TGTGCCACTGGTGGCGGGAGGGATTACCCCTACAATGAGCAGTTCTTC. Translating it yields CATGGGRDYPYNEQFF.

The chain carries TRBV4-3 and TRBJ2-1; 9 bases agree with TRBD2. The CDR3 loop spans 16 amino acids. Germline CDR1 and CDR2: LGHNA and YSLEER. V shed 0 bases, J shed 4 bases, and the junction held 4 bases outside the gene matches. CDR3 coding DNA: TGCGCCAGCAGCCAAGAACGCGGGAGGGCGTACAATGAGCAGTTCTTC. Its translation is CASSQERGRAYNEQFF.

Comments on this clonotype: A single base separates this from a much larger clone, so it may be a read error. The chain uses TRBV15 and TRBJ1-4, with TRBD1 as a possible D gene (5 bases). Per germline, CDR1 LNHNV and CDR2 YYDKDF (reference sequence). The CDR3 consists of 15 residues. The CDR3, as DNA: TGTGCCACCTCACAAGGAGGGGCAACTAATGAAAGACTGTTTTTT. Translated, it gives CATSQGGATNERLFF. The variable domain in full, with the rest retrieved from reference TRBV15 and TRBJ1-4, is DAMVIQNPRYQVTQFGKPVTLSCSQTLNHNVMYWYQQKSSQAPKLLFHYYDKDFNNEADTPDNFQSRRPNTSFCFLDIRSPGLGDTAMYLCATSQGGATNERLFFGSGTQLSVL.

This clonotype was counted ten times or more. The CDR3 nucleotides are TGTGCCAGCAGCTCGGTGAACACCGGGGAGCTGTTTTTT. As protein: CASSSVNTGELFF. V and J are TRBV2 and TRBJ2-2; D is uncertain. Germline lookup yields CDR1 SNHLY and CDR2 FYNNEI. This CDR3 is built from 13 residues. V dropped 6 bases and J dropped 1 base, with 6 bases sitting between them.

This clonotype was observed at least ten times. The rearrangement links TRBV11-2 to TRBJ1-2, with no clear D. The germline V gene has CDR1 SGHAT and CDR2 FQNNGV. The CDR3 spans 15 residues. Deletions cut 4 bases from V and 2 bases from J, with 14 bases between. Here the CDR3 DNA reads TGTGCCAGCAGCTCCTCCGGCGCACTAAACTATGGCTACACCTTC. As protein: CASSSSGALNYGYTF.

CDR3 coding DNA: TGTGCCACCAGCAGAGATCACAACTCCCCAGATACGCAGTATTTT. Residues: CATSRDHNSPDTQYF. V and J are TRBV15 and TRBJ2-3; no clear D. Trimming took off 0 bases at V and 4 bases at J, with 11 bases between the two ends. Per germline, CDR1 LNHNV and CDR2 YYDKDF (reference sequence). This CDR3 comprises 15 residues.